What follows describes a single T cell receptor (beta chain). The authors reverse transcribed about 0.45 to 1 ug RNA with random hexamers. TCRdb re-analysed the immunoSEQ multiplex PCR reads in MiXCR, keeping a single row per CDR3 protein. The data hold around 110,000 distinct CDR3 sequences, with roughly 95% observed a single time. TCR beta sequences were obtained from blood CD8+ and CD4+ T cells. These data are taken from a study of CD8 T cells in Susac syndrome. The V gene lost 3 bases and the J gene lost 6 bases, with 12 bases spanning the gap. Germline CDR1 reads SGDLS; CDR2 reads YYNGEE. This CDR3 has 13 residues.

V is TRBV9 and J is TRBJ1-1; D not resolved. The receptor was isolated from a human donor with Susac syndrome. The material sequenced was CD8+ T cells from PBMCs. CDR3 coding DNA: TGTGCCAGCAGCGCGCCAGAGGGAGCTGAAGCTTTCTTT. Translating it yields CASSAPEGAEAFF. Full variable domain (missing parts from reference TRBV9 and TRBJ1-1): DSGVTQTPKHLITATGQRVTLRCSPRSGDLSVYWYQQSLDQGLQFLIQYYNGEERAKGNILERFSAQQFPDLHSELNLSSLELGDSALYFCASSAPEGAEAFFGQGTRLTVV.